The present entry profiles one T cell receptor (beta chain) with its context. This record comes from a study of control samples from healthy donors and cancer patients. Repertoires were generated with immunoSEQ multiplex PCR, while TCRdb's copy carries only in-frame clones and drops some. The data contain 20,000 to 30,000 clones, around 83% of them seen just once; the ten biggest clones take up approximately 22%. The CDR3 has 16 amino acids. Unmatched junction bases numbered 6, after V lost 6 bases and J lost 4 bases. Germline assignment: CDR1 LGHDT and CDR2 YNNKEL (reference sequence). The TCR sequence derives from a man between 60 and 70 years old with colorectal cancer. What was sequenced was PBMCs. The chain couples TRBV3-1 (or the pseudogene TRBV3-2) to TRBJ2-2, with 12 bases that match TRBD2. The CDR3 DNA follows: TGTGCCAGCAGTCTCCTGACTAGCGGGGGCACCGGGGAGCTGTTTTTT. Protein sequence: CASSLLTSGGTGELFF.